This TCR beta chain is from a study of cytomegalovirus exposure and HLA in healthy donors. From germline, CDR1 is PRHDT and CDR2 FYEKMQ (reference sequence). CDR3 length: 14 residues. The V gene end was trimmed by 5 bases and the J gene end by 2 bases; junction bases not matched to a gene: 5. The PCR was carried out with 60 Vbeta primers and 13 Jbeta primers. Here immunoSEQ multiplex PCR was the method, and the copy in TCRdb shows in-frame clones only, minus some. The profile covers 80,000 to 90,000 clones, with approximately 80% appearing a single time and approximately 3% taken by the ten largest. This clonotype was sampled from a man aged 25-45 years in good health and CMV-seronegative. The chain links TRBV13 to TRBJ2-7; 8 nucleotides align to TRBD1. Sample: PBMCs. CDR3 nucleotide sequence: TGTGCCAGCAGCCACGGACAGGGTCCCTACGAGCAGTACTTC. Translating gives CASSHGQGPYEQYF.